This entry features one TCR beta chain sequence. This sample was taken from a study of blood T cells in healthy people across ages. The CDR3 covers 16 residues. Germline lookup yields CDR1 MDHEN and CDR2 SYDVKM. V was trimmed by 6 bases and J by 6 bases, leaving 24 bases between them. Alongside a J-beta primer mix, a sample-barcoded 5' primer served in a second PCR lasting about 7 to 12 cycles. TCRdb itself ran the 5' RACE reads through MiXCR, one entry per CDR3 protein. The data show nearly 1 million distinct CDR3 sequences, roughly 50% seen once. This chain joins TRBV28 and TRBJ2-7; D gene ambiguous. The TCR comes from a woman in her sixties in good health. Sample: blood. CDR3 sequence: CASSPPGPQQYIEQYF. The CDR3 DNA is TGTGCCAGCAGCCCTCCAGGACCTCAGCAATATATCGAGCAGTACTTC.